A single sample is the source of the 22 T cell receptor beta chains below, sequenced in a study of CD8 T cells in ankylosing spondylitis. Findings of the study overall: A motif in TCR beta, a set of about eight highly homologous variants, appeared characteristic of ankylosing spondylitis blood.

TCRdb reprocessed the 5' RACE reads via MiXCR and lists one record per CDR3 protein. The sample includes 200,000 to 250,000 distinct CDR3 sequences, 5.5% to 7.5% seen only once; the top ten take around 14%. Antigens of these TCRs are unknown. What was sequenced was blood, either unsorted or a sorted T cell fraction (not recorded which). These receptors came from a male donor with ankylosing spondylitis.

This clonotype was detected ten times or more. The chain uses TRBV5-1 and TRBJ2-5; D gene ambiguous. Germline V lookup: CDR1 SGHRS, CDR2 YFSETQ. V shed 0 bases and J shed 5 bases, with 14 bases lying between them. The CDR3 consists of 15 residues. The CDR3 coding sequence is TGCGCCAGCAGCTTGGCCTCCCTCCTCAGGGAGACCCAGTACTTC. Encoded protein: CASSLASLLRETQYF.

This clonotype showed up many times. The rearrangement joins TRBV28 to TRBJ2-1; 13 nucleotides align to TRBD2. Germline trimming cut 3 bases from V and 7 bases from J; bases unmatched to any gene: 9. Looked up from germline, CDR1 is MDHEN and CDR2 is SYDVKM. CDR3 length equals 17 residues. Here the CDR3 DNA reads TGTGCCAGCAGTTTTTCTCGGACTAGCGGGAGTATGAATGAGCAGTTCTTC. Translation gives CASSFSRTSGSMNEQFF. Full variable domain (outside the CDR3, taken from reference TRBV28 and TRBJ2-1): DVKVTQSSRYLVKRTGEKVFLECVQDMDHENMFWYRQDPGLGLRLIYFSYDVKMKEKGDIPEGYSVSREKKERFSLILESASTNQTSMYLCASSFSRTSGSMNEQFFGPGTRLTVL.

This clonotype was found many times. CDR3 sequence: CASSQVTGGNSPLHF. DNA of the CDR3: TGCGCCAGCAGCCAAGTAACAGGGGGGAATTCACCCCTCCACTTT. The chain links TRBV4-3 to TRBJ1-6; 8 bases line up with TRBD1. From germline, CDR1 is LGHNA and CDR2 YSLEER. V gave up 1 base and J gave up 7 bases; unmatched junction bases: 3. The CDR3 covers 15 residues.

This clonotype turned up a few times. The gene calls are TRBV7-9 and TRBJ2-5; 10 positions agree with TRBD2. The CDR3 consists of 14 residues. Per the germline V gene, CDR1 is SEHNR and CDR2 is FQNEAQ (reference sequence). J lost 4 bases, V lost 6 bases, and 5 bases had no gene match. The CDR3 reads CASSSGRMGETQYF. CDR3 sequence (DNA): TGTGCCAGCAGTAGCGGGAGGATGGGAGAGACCCAGTACTTC.

This clonotype was observed many times. The rearrangement uses TRBV7-9 and TRBJ2-7; D is undetermined. The germline V gene encodes CDR1 SEHNR and CDR2 FQNEAQ (reference sequence). The CDR3 contains 11 residues. The V end was cut by 4 bases, the J end by 6 bases, with 7 bases between. The CDR3 DNA reads TGTGCCAGCAGCTCGGACCCCGAGCAGTACTTC. It specifies CASSSDPEQYF.

This clonotype was recorded many times. The chain links TRBV4-1 to TRBJ2-7, with 7 bases that match TRBD1. This CDR3 contains 14 residues. Germline values: CDR1 MGHRA, CDR2 YSYEKL. V trimming: 4 bases; J trimming: 3 bases; junction bases outside the gene matches: 6. The CDR3 DNA reads TGCGCCAGCAGCCCCATCAGGGGGAACTACGAGCAGTACTTC. This translates into CASSPIRGNYEQYF.

The chain links TRBV29-1 to TRBJ1-1; no clear D gene. Deletions cut 8 bases from V and 7 bases from J, with 11 bases between. The CDR3 has 10 amino acids. Germline-derived CDR1 and CDR2 are SQVTM and ANQGSEA. The CDR3 DNA is TGCAGCATAGAACGGGTTGAAGCTTTCTTT. Its protein product is CSIERVEAFF.

There are many counts of this clonotype. The J gene is TRBJ2-7, the V gene TRBV4-3; 13 bases map to TRBD2. CDR1 LGHNA and CDR2 YSLEER come from the germline V gene. V was pared by 3 bases and J by 3 bases, with 2 bases of the junction left unmatched. The length of the CDR3 is 15 residues. The CDR3 region is CASSQGTSGIYEQYF. The CDR3, as DNA: TGCGCCAGCAGCCAGGGGACTAGCGGGATCTACGAGCAGTACTTC.

The rearrangement uses TRBV12-3 or TRBV12-4 and TRBJ1-5; possibly TRBD1 for D (5 bases). The CDR3 sequence is 12 residues long. Trimming removed 7 bases at V and 9 bases at J, with 13 bases between. The CDR3 reads CASTSEGPPQHF. The CDR3 nucleotides are TGTGCCAGCACCTCAGAGGGGCCGCCCCAGCATTTT.

This clonotype has at least ten counts. V is TRBV12-5 and J is TRBJ2-2, with D uncertain. Trimming took off 3 bases at V and 10 bases at J, with 9 bases between the two ends. There are 12 residues in the CDR3. The germline CDR1 and CDR2 sequences are LGHNT and FRNRAP. Written as DNA, the CDR3 is TGTGCTAGTGGTTTTGGCCCCCTGGAGCTGTTTTTT. Translated: CASGFGPLELFF.

This clonotype turned up a few times. The J gene is TRBJ2-7, the V gene TRBV5-1; TRBD2 aligns across 8 bases. CDR3 length: 17 amino acids. Germline V lookup: CDR1 SGHRS, CDR2 YFSETQ. Trimming cost V 4 bases and J 6 bases; bases outside gene matches: 18. DNA of the CDR3: TGCGCCAGCAGCCAGAAGCGCGGGACTAGATTTAGTGGCGAGCAGTACTTC. It codes for CASSQKRGTRFSGEQYF. Full variable domain (rest looked up from reference TRBV5-1 and TRBJ2-7): KAGVTQTPRYLIKTRGQQVTLSCSPISGHRSVSWYQQTPGQGLQFLFEYFSETQRNKGNFPGRFSGRQFSNSRSEMNVSTLELGDSALYLCASSQKRGTRFSGEQYFGPGTRLTVT.

This clonotype was found a few times. The chain combines TRBV7-6 with TRBJ1-2, with a weak D call TRBD1 (5 bases). Germline V CDR1 and CDR2: SGHVS, FNYEAQ. This CDR3 is built from 15 residues. Trimming left V 5 bases short and J 3 bases short, with 16 bases between. CDR3 sequence (DNA): TGTGCCAGCAGCGAACTCGCCGGGACGGACTATGGCTACACCTTC. It specifies CASSELAGTDYGYTF.

This clonotype was observed a few times. V and J are TRBV19 and TRBJ2-7; D unclear. The CDR3 has 13 amino acids. CDR1 and CDR2 (germline): LNHDA, SQIVND (reference sequence). V was cut by 2 bases and J by 1 base, with 6 bases left in between. CDR3 sequence: CASSIRDSYEQYF. The DNA for the CDR3 is TGTGCCAGTAGTATACGCGATTCCTACGAGCAGTACTTC. Drawing the rest from reference TRBV19 and TRBJ2-7, the complete variable domain is DGGITQSPKYLFRKEGQNVTLSCEQNLNHDAMYWYRQDPGQGLRLIYYSQIVNDFQKGDIAEGYSVSREKKESFPLTVTSAQKNPTAFYLCASSIRDSYEQYFGPGTRLTVT.

V is TRBV7-9 and J is TRBJ2-7; D is perhaps TRBD1 (6 bases). V was cut by 2 bases and J by 1 base, with 12 bases left in between. Per the germline V gene, CDR1 is SEHNR and CDR2 is FQNEAQ (reference sequence). The CDR3 is 15 amino acids. For the CDR3, the DNA is TGTGCCAGCAGCTTACCAGGGGTAAAATCCTACGAGCAGTACTTC. As protein: CASSLPGVKSYEQYF.

This clonotype has ten or more counts. The V gene is TRBV16, the J gene TRBJ1-2; 7 positions match TRBD1. The germline gives CDR1 KGHSY, CDR2 FQNENV. This CDR3 is 12 amino acids long. V shed 10 bases, J shed 6 bases, and the junction held 8 bases outside the gene matches. The CDR3 region has the DNA TGTGCCACCGGAAGGGGGCCCCATGGCTACACCTTC. Encoded protein: CATGRGPHGYTF.

The rearrangement links TRBV5-1 to TRBJ2-7; D is uncertain. The CDR3 consists of 13 residues. With 4 bases removed from V and 2 bases from J, the gap between germline ends came to 10 bases. Germline CDR1 reads SGHRS; CDR2 reads YFSETQ. CDR3 sequence (DNA): TGCGCCAGCAGCCCGACACCCACCTACGAGCAGTACTTC. Translation: CASSPTPTYEQYF.

The sample holds many counts of this clonotype. This rearrangement joins TRBV4-3 to TRBJ2-1, with a tentative D call TRBD1 (6 bases). Trimming took off 0 bases at V and 4 bases at J, with 13 bases between the two ends. The length of the CDR3 is 16 residues. Per germline, CDR1 LGHNA and CDR2 YSLEER. CDR3 sequence: CASSQDNRVLYNEQFF. The CDR3 bases are TGCGCCAGCAGCCAAGACAACAGGGTTTTATACAATGAGCAGTTCTTC.

Concerning this clonotype itself: A far bigger clonotype differs at one base, so this is likely a read error. The rearrangement links TRBV7-9 to TRBJ1-1; possibly TRBD1 for D (5 bases). Germline lookup yields CDR1 SEHNR and CDR2 FQNEAQ (reference sequence). The CDR3 has 12 residues. In DNA, the CDR3 is TGTGCCTGCAGCCCCGGGGGGACTGAAGCTTTCTTT. This codes for CACSPGGTEAFF.

The V call is TRBV7-9, the J call TRBJ1-5, with D tentatively TRBD1 (5 bases). The CDR3 extends over 15 amino acids. Germline values: CDR1 SEHNR, CDR2 FQNEAQ (reference sequence). V was pared by 5 bases and J by 2 bases, with 13 bases between. The CDR3 here is CASSLTGEGNQPQHF. The CDR3 DNA reads TGTGCCAGCAGCCTAACGGGGGAGGGCAATCAGCCCCAGCATTTT.

This clonotype was detected ten times or more. The J gene is TRBJ2-5, the V gene TRBV12-3 or TRBV12-4; no clear D. CDR3 length equals 14 residues. V lost 1 base and J lost 2, with 8 bases in between. In DNA form, the CDR3 reads TGTGCCAGCAGTTTAGGACGGATGCAAGAGACCCAGTACTTC. Its protein product is CASSLGRMQETQYF.

This clonotype was counted many times. The V call is TRBV5-1, the J call TRBJ2-3; D is possibly TRBD1 (6 bases). V was clipped by 0 bases and J by 6 bases, with 8 bases between them. Germline V lookup: CDR1 SGHRS, CDR2 YFSETQ. The CDR3 covers 13 residues. For the CDR3, the DNA is TGCGCCAGCAGCTTGGCTAGGGGGGATACGCAGTATTTT. It codes for CASSLARGDTQYF.

This clonotype was found many times. The rearrangement links TRBV4-3 to TRBJ2-7; TRBD2 matches 8 bases. In germline, CDR1 is LGHNA, CDR2 YSLEER. CDR3 size: 15 residues. The trim removed 0 bases at V and 5 bases at J, leaving 6 bases unmatched. The CDR3 coding sequence is TGCGCCAGCAGCCAAGATGACTCGGGAGGGGACGAGCAGTACTTC. It yields the protein CASSQDDSGGDEQYF.